This T cell receptor (beta chain) appears in the sequencing data of a study of cytomegalovirus exposure and HLA in healthy donors. Germline CDR1 and CDR2: SGHRS and YFSETQ. The CDR3 has 16 residues. V was pared by 4 bases and J by 4 bases, with 9 bases of the junction left unmatched. The PCR made use of 60 Vbeta and 13 Jbeta primers. The protocol was immunoSEQ multiplex PCR, while the TCRdb copy is restricted to in-frame clones and leaves out a portion. The table has 75,000 to 90,000 clones, over 70% seen once. V usage is TRBV5-1 and J usage is TRBJ2-7; the match to TRBD1 covers 12 bases. This receptor was identified in a male donor in good health and CMV-seropositive. Material: PBMCs. The CDR3 spells CASSQGQGALRYEQYF. The CDR3 DNA reads TGCGCCAGCAGCCAGGGACAGGGGGCGCTTCGGTACGAGCAGTACTTC.